The 31 T cell receptor beta chains reported below all come from one sample, sequenced in a study of STAT3 mutations in large granular lymphocyte leukemia. For these TCRs, the target antigens are not known. Generated by immunoSEQ multiplex PCR, the TCRdb table keeps only in-frame clones and is missing some. Altogether about 42,000 clones are present, about 81% being singletons, with the ten largest covering around 0.39%. Study conclusions and caveats: In T-cell large granular lymphocyte leukemia, about half of patients showed multiple immunodominant subclonotypes.

Sequenced sample: PBMCs. The receptor source for this set is a human donor with T large granular lymphocyte leukemia. Some clones in this sample may be carry-over from other donors' samples.

CDR3 sequence reads: CASSLRTEAFF. The CDR3 nucleotides are TGTGCCAGCAGCTTACGGACTGAAGCTTTCTTT. The V gene is TRBV7-2, the J gene TRBJ1-1, with D uncertain. CDR3 length equals 11 residues. Trimming pared 2 bases from V and 5 bases from J, leaving 3 bases between. The V gene's germline CDR1 is SGHTA and CDR2 FQGNSA.

CDR3 sequence (DNA): TGTGCCAGCAGCTTTGACGGGTCCAGCAATGCGCTCGTGAACACTGAAGCTTTCTTT. It specifies CASSFDGSSNALVNTEAFF. This chain links TRBV12-1 with TRBJ1-1. TRBV12-1 is annotated as a pseudogene. The CDR3 sequence is 19 residues long.

This sequence joins TRBV4-2 and TRBJ1-3, with D unresolved. The V gene lost 0 bases and the J gene lost 0 bases, with 9 bases spanning the gap. CDR1 LGHNA and CDR2 YNFKEQ come from the germline V gene. This CDR3 comprises 16 residues. CDR3 loop: CASSQETRSSGNTIYF. The CDR3 coding sequence is TGTGCCAGCAGCCAAGAAACCCGGTCCTCTGGAAACACCATATATTTT.

The rearrangement links TRBV5-3 to TRBJ2-7; D ambiguous. TRBV5-3 is recorded as an ORF, its role being uncertain. The CDR3 is 17 amino acids. The V end lost 4 bases, the J end lost 8 bases, and 28 bases lay between the germline ends. CDR3 nucleotide sequence: TGTGCCAGAAGCGGATTCCCCGGAAGGTCTAACCATGCCCAGCAGTACTTC. This encodes CARSGFPGRSNHAQQYF.

V and J are TRBV4-1 and TRBJ1-3; no clear D. The germline V and J ends were trimmed by 0 bases and 7 bases, with 10 bases remaining between them. Germline V gene data show CDR1 as MGHRA and CDR2 as YSYEKL. This CDR3 spans 14 amino acids. CDR3 amino acids: CASSQDLGRNTIYF. DNA for the CDR3: TGCGCCAGCAGCCAAGATCTAGGGAGGAACACCATATATTTT.

This clone has a single count. The J gene is TRBJ1-3, the V gene TRBV18; tentatively, D is TRBD1 (5 bases). This CDR3 is built from 16 residues. Germline assignment: CDR1 KGHSH and CDR2 LQKENI. Between the trimmed V and J ends, which lost 0 bases and 2 bases, there was a span of 11 bases. Written as DNA, the CDR3 is TGTGCCAGCTCACCACCTAAGGGGTCGGCTGGAAACACCATATATTTT. Its translation: CASSPPKGSAGNTIYF.

The V gene is TRBV5-4, the J gene TRBJ1-1; 8 positions agree with TRBD1. The junction had 6 bases not matched to a gene; V was cut back by 4 bases and J by 1 base. CDR1 SGHNT and CDR2 YYREEE come from the germline V gene (reference sequence). This CDR3 spans 15 amino acids. The CDR3 protein is CASSQLDRENTEAFF. The CDR3 region has the DNA TGTGCCAGCAGCCAGCTGGACAGGGAGAACACTGAAGCTTTCTTT.

The chain joins TRBV5-6 to TRBJ2-1; D perhaps matches TRBD2 (6 bases). This CDR3 has 16 amino acids. CDR1 is SGHDT, CDR2 YYEEEE, per germline. V was cut by 0 bases and J by 2 bases, with 12 bases left in between. CDR3 coding DNA: TGTGCCAGCAGCTTGGTATTGGTAGCGGCCTACAATGAGCAGTTCTTC. Protein sequence: CASSLVLVAAYNEQFF.

The chain links TRBV10-3 to TRBJ1-1; TRBD1 might be the D (6 bases). This CDR3 has 15 residues. Trimming cost V 1 base and J 1 base, with 10 bases left between them. Germline loops: CDR1 ENHRY, CDR2 SYGVKD. CDR3 sequence: CAISEFGGGNTEAFF. The CDR3 bases are TGTGCCATCAGTGAGTTTGGGGGCGGGAACACTGAAGCTTTCTTT.

The chain has TRBV30 and TRBJ1-1, with D possibly being TRBD1 (5 bases). This CDR3 is 12 amino acids long. The germline V and J ends were trimmed by 5 bases and 6 bases, with 13 bases remaining between them. Germline assignment: CDR1 GTSNPN and CDR2 SVGIG (reference sequence). The CDR3 spells CAWSQGGAEAFF. CDR3 DNA: TGTGCCTGGTCCCAGGGTGGAGCTGAAGCTTTCTTT.

This clone was seen a handful of times. This chain joins TRBV19 and TRBJ2-2; D ambiguous. The CDR3 spans 14 residues. The germline gives CDR1 LNHDA, CDR2 SQIVND (reference sequence). Trimming pared 6 bases from V and 1 base from J, leaving 9 bases between. The CDR3 DNA follows: TGTGCCAGTAGCCACGGTTTGAACACCGGGGAGCTGTTTTTT. This sequence encodes CASSHGLNTGELFF. Looking up the rest from reference TRBV19 and TRBJ2-2 gives the full variable domain: DGGITQSPKYLFRKEGQNVTLSCEQNLNHDAMYWYRQDPGQGLRLIYYSQIVNDFQKGDIAEGYSVSREKKESFPLTVTSAQKNPTAFYLCASSHGLNTGELFFGEGSRLTVL.

The chain carries TRBV5-1 and TRBJ1-3; D is unclear. V gave up 4 bases and J gave up 0 bases, with 11 bases separating them. CDR3 length equals 15 residues. Germline CDR1 is SGHRS and CDR2 is YFSETQ. This chain's CDR3 is CASSIQGSSGNTIYF. The CDR3 DNA follows: TGCGCCAGCAGCATCCAAGGGAGCTCTGGAAACACCATATATTTT.

This clone is a singleton in its sample. The chain links TRBV15 to TRBJ1-1, with 8 bases matching TRBD1. The CDR3 spans 16 residues. V dropped 0 bases and J dropped 5; count of bases not matched to a gene: 8. CDR1 and CDR2 (germline): LNHNV, YYDKDF (reference sequence). The CDR3 loop reads CATSRDGRQGITEAFF. CDR3 bases: TGTGCCACCAGCAGAGATGGGAGACAGGGGATAACTGAAGCTTTCTTT. The whole variable domain, filled in from reference TRBV15 and TRBJ1-1, reads DAMVIQNPRYQVTQFGKPVTLSCSQTLNHNVMYWYQQKSSQAPKLLFHYYDKDFNNEADTPDNFQSRRPNTSFCFLDIRSPGLGDTAMYLCATSRDGRQGITEAFFGQGTRLTVV.

The chain links TRBV28 to TRBJ2-7, with D possibly being TRBD1 or TRBD2 (5 bases each). Looked up from germline, CDR1 is MDHEN and CDR2 is SYDVKM. V was trimmed by 6 bases and J by 0 bases, leaving 6 bases between them. The CDR3 runs to 12 residues. CDR3: CASRGDSYEQYF. In DNA, the CDR3 is TGTGCCAGCAGGGGGGACTCCTACGAGCAGTACTTC.

This clone showed up just once. The rearrangement joins TRBV18 to TRBJ2-1, with TRBD1 identical over 9 bases. Germline V gives CDR1 KGHSH, CDR2 LQKENI. The ends lost 5 bases at V and 7 bases at J; junction bases unmatched: 3. This CDR3 has 13 residues. CDR3 coding DNA: TGTGCCAGCTCAGACAGGGGGAAGAATGAGCAGTTCTTC. It translates to CASSDRGKNEQFF.

The gene calls are TRBV2 and TRBJ1-2; no clear D. V dropped 3 bases and J dropped 5 bases, with 13 bases sitting between them. The germline V gene encodes CDR1 SNHLY and CDR2 FYNNEI. The CDR3 sequence is 14 residues long. CDR3 sequence: CASSDLFVGYGYTF. CDR3 DNA: TGTGCCAGCAGTGATCTCTTTGTGGGGTATGGCTACACCTTC.

The chain joins TRBV13 to TRBJ2-2; 8 bases map to TRBD1. The CDR3 consists of 18 residues. Germline-derived CDR1 and CDR2 are PRHDT and FYEKMQ (reference sequence). J was trimmed by 1 base and V by 0 bases; bases with no gene match: 7. The DNA of the CDR3 is TGTGCCAGCAGCTTAGGGGCGATGGGGACAGGGAACACCGGGGAGCTGTTTTTT. Translated, it gives CASSLGAMGTGNTGELFF.

This clone has more than one count but fewer than ten. The chain recombines TRBV7-2 with TRBJ2-1; perhaps TRBD1 as D (6 bases). The germline V and J ends were trimmed by 4 bases and 4 bases, with 14 bases remaining between them. Germline CDR1 is SGHTA and CDR2 is FQGNSA. The CDR3 covers 15 residues. CDR3 sequence: CASSSTGTTYNEQFF. The CDR3 DNA sequence: TGTGCCAGCAGCTCCACCGGGACAACATACAATGAGCAGTTCTTC.

J is TRBJ1-3 and V is TRBV14; D possibly corresponds to TRBD1 (5 bases). V dropped 4 bases and J dropped 0 bases, with 13 bases sitting between them. The CDR3 sequence is 16 residues long. Looked up from germline, CDR1 is SGHDN and CDR2 is FVKESK. Here the CDR3 DNA reads TGTGCCAGCAGCCCTTGGGACGGTCTCTCTGGAAACACCATATATTTT. It specifies CASSPWDGLSGNTIYF.

V is TRBV25-1 and J is TRBJ2-1, with TRBD1 matching 10 bases. CDR3 length: 15 residues. Germline V lookup: CDR1 MGHDK, CDR2 SYGVNS. V dropped 5 bases and J dropped 5; count of bases not matched to a gene: 6. CDR3 bases: TGTGCCAGCAGTTTACGGGACAGGGGCAACAATGAGCAGTTCTTC. It specifies CASSLRDRGNNEQFF.

In DNA form, the CDR3 reads TGTGCCAGCAGCTCAGGCGGGGGGGCCGGCACAGATACGCAGTATTTT. This encodes CASSSGGGAGTDTQYF. The chain couples TRBV13 to TRBJ2-3, with 9 nucleotides matching TRBD2. The germline V gene has CDR1 PRHDT and CDR2 FYEKMQ (reference sequence). Trimming removed 4 bases from V and 1 base from J; junction bases left unmatched: 6. This CDR3 has 16 amino acids. Full variable domain (outside the CDR3, taken from reference TRBV13 and TRBJ2-3): AAGVIQSPRHLIKEKRETATLKCYPIPRHDTVYWYQQGPGQDPQFLISFYEKMQSDKGSIPDRFSAQQFSDYHSELNMSSLELGDSALYFCASSSGGGAGTDTQYFGPGTRLTVL.

The genes are TRBV5-1 and TRBJ1-4; no firm D call. Germline lookup yields CDR1 SGHRS and CDR2 YFSETQ. The CDR3 loop spans 11 amino acids. V was clipped by 5 bases and J by 7 bases, with 6 bases between them. In DNA form, the CDR3 reads TGCGCCAGCAGGGGAGGTGAAAAACTGTTTTTT. As protein: CASRGGEKLFF.

The rearrangement joins TRBV6-5 to TRBJ1-1, with a tentative D call TRBD1 (5 bases). CDR3 length: 15 amino acids. V dropped 0 bases and J dropped 6 bases, with 14 bases sitting between them. Germline loops: CDR1 MNHEY, CDR2 SVGAGI. The CDR3 protein is CASSYSGELMAEAFF. In DNA form, the CDR3 reads TGTGCCAGCAGTTACTCGGGGGAGCTAATGGCTGAAGCTTTCTTT.

The V call is TRBV18, the J call TRBJ2-5; no clear D. Germline V gene lookup returns CDR1 KGHSH and CDR2 LQKENI. Trimming pared 3 bases from V and 6 bases from J, leaving 11 bases between. The CDR3 extends over 13 amino acids. The CDR3 bases are TGTGCCAGCTCACCGGACCTCGTTCAGACCCAGTACTTC. Protein product: CASSPDLVQTQYF.

V is TRBV7-2 and J is TRBJ2-2, with no clear D. The CDR3 consists of 14 residues. V was pared by 0 bases and J by 4 bases, with 6 bases between. From germline, CDR1 is SGHTA and CDR2 FQGNSA. CDR3 loop: CASSLAGLTGELFF. In nucleotides, the CDR3 is TGTGCCAGCAGCTTAGCAGGGCTCACCGGGGAGCTGTTTTTT.

This clone was observed a single time. V and J are TRBV7-9 and TRBJ1-2, with TRBD1 as a possible D gene (5 bases). The germline gives CDR1 SEHNR, CDR2 FQNEAQ (reference sequence). V shed 1 base and J shed 4 bases, with 7 bases lying between them. The CDR3 totals 13 residues. The CDR3 DNA sequence: TGTGCCAGCAGCTTAGGGGGCGCCTATGGCTACACCTTC. Protein: CASSLGGAYGYTF.

The V and J genes are TRBV5-4 and TRBJ2-1, with 9 bases aligning to TRBD2. Germline V gene lookup returns CDR1 SGHNT and CDR2 YYREEE (reference sequence). The trim removed 6 bases at V and 8 bases at J, leaving 12 bases unmatched. The CDR3 runs 15 residues. The CDR3 loop is CASMGTSLNSDEQFF. The DNA for the CDR3 is TGTGCCAGCATGGGGACTAGCCTCAACAGCGATGAGCAGTTCTTC. Complete variable domain (other parts from reference TRBV5-4 and TRBJ2-1): ETGVTQSPTHLIKTRGQQVTLRCSSQSGHNTVSWYQQALGQGPQFIFQYYREEENGRGNFPPRFSGLQFPNYSSELNVNALELDDSALYLCASMGTSLNSDEQFFGPGTRLTVL.

V usage is TRBV5-4 and J usage is TRBJ1-2; D call uncertain. The germline V gene encodes CDR1 SGHNT and CDR2 YYREEE (reference sequence). Trimming removed 4 bases at V and 8 bases at J, with 12 bases between. This CDR3 is 12 amino acids long. CDR3 region: CASSQRGSGYTF. The CDR3 bases are TGTGCCAGCAGCCAACGAGGGAGCGGCTACACCTTC.

This chain links TRBV28 with TRBJ2-2; D might be TRBD1 (5 bases). CDR3 length: 14 amino acids. V lost 4 bases and J lost 1, with 7 bases in between. Germline CDR1 and CDR2: MDHEN and SYDVKM. In nucleotides, the CDR3 is TGTGCCAGCAGTTGGGGCGGGAACACCGGGGAGCTGTTTTTT. This codes for CASSWGGNTGELFF.

The rearrangement links TRBV19 to TRBJ1-5; tentatively, D is TRBD1 (5 bases). The germline gives CDR1 LNHDA, CDR2 SQIVND (reference sequence). This CDR3 is 15 amino acids long. V was clipped by 3 bases and J by 2 bases, with 11 bases between them. This CDR3 reads CASSISREGNQPQHF. The CDR3 DNA sequence: TGTGCCAGTAGTATTAGCAGGGAAGGCAATCAGCCCCAGCATTTT.

The chain has TRBV11-2 and TRBJ2-1; 10 nucleotides align to TRBD2. V was clipped by 6 bases and J by 9 bases; unmatched bases: 11. This CDR3 is 15 amino acids long. Germline V CDR1 and CDR2: SGHAT, FQNNGV. The CDR3 DNA reads as TGTGCCAGCAGGCGTCCGAGCGGGGGGGCTTTTGAGCAGTTCTTC. Its translation: CASRRPSGGAFEQFF. The variable domain in full, completed from reference TRBV11-2 and TRBJ2-1, reads EAGVAQSPRYKIIEKRQSVAFWCNPISGHATLYWYQQILGQGPKLLIQFQNNGVVDDSQLPKDRFSAERLKGVDSTLKIQPAKLEDSAVYLCASRRPSGGAFEQFFGPGTRLTVL.